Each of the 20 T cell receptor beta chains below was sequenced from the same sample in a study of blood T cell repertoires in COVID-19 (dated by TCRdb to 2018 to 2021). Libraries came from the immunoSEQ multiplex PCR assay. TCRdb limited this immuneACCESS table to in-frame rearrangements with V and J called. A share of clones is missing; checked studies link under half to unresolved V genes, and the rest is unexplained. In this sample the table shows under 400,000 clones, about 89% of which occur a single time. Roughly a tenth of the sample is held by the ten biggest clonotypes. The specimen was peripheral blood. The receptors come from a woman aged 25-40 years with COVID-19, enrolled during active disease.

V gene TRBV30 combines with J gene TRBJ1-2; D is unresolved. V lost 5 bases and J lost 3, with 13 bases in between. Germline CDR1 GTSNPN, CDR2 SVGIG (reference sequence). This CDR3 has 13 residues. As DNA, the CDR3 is TGTGCCTGGCCCCGAGGTCGCGACTATGGCTACACCTTC. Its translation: CAWPRGRDYGYTF.

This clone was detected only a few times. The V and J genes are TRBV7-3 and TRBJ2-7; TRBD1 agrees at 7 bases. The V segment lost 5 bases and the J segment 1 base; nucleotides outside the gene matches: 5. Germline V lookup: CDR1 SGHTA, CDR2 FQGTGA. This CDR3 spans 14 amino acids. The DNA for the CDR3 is TGTGCCAGCAGCCCCCGACAGGGATCCTACGAGCAGTACTTC. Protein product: CASSPRQGSYEQYF.

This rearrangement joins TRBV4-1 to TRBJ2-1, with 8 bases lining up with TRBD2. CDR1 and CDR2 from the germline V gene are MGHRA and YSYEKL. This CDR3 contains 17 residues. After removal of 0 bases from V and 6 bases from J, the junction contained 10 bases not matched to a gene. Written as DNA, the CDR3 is TGCGCCAGCAGCCAAGAATCGTCCGGGAGGGCCGCCAATGAGCAGTTCTTC. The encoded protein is CASSQESSGRAANEQFF.

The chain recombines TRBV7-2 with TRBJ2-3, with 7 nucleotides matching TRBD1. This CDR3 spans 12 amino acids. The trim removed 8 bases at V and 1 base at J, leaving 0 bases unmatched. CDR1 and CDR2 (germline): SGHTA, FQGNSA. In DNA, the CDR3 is TGTGCCAGCGACAGGGGCACAGATACGCAGTATTTT. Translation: CASDRGTDTQYF.

Here the CDR3 reads CASGLAGASSYNEQFF. In DNA form, the CDR3 reads TGTGCCAGCGGACTAGCGGGGGCGAGCTCCTACAATGAGCAGTTCTTC. The gene calls are TRBV11-1 and TRBJ2-1, with 13 bases matching TRBD2. Germline values: CDR1 SGHAT, CDR2 FQDESV (reference sequence). The CDR3 is 16 amino acids. J was trimmed by 0 bases and V by 8 bases; bases with no gene match: 4.

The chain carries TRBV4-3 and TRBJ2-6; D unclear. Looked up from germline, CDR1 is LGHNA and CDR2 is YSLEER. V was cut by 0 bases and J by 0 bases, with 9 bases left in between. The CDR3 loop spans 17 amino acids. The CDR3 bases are TGCGCCAGCAGCCAAGACCTCAGACTCTCTGGGGCCAACGTCCTGACTTTC. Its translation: CASSQDLRLSGANVLTF.

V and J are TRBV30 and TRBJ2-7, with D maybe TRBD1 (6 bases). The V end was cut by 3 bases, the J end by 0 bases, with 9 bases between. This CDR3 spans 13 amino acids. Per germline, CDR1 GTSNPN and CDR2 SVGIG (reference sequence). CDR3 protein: CAWRGHGSYEQYF. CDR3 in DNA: TGTGCCTGGAGGGGACACGGCTCCTACGAGCAGTACTTC.

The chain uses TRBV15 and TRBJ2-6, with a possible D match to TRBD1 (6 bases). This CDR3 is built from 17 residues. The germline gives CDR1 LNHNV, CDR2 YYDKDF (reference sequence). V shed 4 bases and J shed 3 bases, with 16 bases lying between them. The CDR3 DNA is TGTGCCACCAGCATAGAATCCACAGGGCTTGGGGCCAACGTCCTGACTTTC. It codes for CATSIESTGLGANVLTF.

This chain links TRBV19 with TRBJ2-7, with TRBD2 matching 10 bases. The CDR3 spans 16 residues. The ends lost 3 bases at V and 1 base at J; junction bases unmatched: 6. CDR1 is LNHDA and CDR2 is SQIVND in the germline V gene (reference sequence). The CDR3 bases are TGTGCCAGTAGTATGGGCCCACTAGCGGGGTCCTACGAGCAGTACTTC. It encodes CASSMGPLAGSYEQYF.

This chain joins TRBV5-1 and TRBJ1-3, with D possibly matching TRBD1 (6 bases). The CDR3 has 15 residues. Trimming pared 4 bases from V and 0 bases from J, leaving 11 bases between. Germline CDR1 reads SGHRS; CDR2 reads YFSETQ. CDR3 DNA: TGCGCCAGCAGCCACGGACAGAGCTCTGGAAACACCATATATTTT. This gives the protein CASSHGQSSGNTIYF.

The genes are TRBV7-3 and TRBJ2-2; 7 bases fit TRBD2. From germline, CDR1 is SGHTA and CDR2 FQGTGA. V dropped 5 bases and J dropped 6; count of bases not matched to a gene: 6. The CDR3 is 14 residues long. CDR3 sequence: CASSLLSGAGELFF. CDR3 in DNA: TGTGCCAGCAGCCTACTGAGCGGGGCCGGGGAGCTGTTTTTT.

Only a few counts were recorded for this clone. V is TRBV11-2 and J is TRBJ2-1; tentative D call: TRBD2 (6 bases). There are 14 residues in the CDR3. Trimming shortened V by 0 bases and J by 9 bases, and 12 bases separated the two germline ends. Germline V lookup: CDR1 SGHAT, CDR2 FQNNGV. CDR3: CASSLELRDGEQFF. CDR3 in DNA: TGTGCCAGCAGCTTAGAGTTGCGGGACGGTGAGCAGTTCTTC.

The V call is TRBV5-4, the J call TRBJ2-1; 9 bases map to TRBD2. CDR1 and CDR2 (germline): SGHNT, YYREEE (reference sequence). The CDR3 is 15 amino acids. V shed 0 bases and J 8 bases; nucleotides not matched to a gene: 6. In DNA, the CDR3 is TGTGCCAGCAGCTTGGGGTTAGCGGGAGCGTATGAGCAGTTCTTC. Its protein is CASSLGLAGAYEQFF.

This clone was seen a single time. The CDR3 sequence: CASSSVAGVPYEQYF. The CDR3 DNA follows: TGTGCCAGCAGCTCCGTAGCGGGAGTCCCCTACGAGCAGTACTTC. The chain has TRBV11-2 and TRBJ2-7, with 9 bases aligning to TRBD2. V dropped 4 bases and J dropped 2; count of bases not matched to a gene: 6. Germline values: CDR1 SGHAT, CDR2 FQNNGV. This CDR3 comprises 15 residues.

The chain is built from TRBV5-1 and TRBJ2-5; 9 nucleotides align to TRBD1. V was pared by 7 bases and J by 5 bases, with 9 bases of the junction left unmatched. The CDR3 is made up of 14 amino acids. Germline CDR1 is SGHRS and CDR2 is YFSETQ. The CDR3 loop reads CASGRGQGEETQYF. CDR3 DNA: TGCGCCAGCGGGAGGGGACAGGGAGAGGAGACCCAGTACTTC.

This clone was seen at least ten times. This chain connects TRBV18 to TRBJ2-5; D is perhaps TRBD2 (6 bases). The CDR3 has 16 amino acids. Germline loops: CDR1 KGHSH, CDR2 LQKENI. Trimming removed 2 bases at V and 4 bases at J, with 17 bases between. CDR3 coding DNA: TGTGCCAGCTCACCAGAGACTAGGGGAAGTAGAGAGACCCAGTACTTC. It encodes CASSPETRGSRETQYF. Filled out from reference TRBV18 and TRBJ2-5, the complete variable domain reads NAGVMQNPRHLVRRRGQEARLRCSPMKGHSHVYWYRQLPEEGLKFMVYLQKENIIDESGMPKERFSAEFPKEGPSILRIQQVVRGDSAAYFCASSPETRGSRETQYFGPGTRLLVL.

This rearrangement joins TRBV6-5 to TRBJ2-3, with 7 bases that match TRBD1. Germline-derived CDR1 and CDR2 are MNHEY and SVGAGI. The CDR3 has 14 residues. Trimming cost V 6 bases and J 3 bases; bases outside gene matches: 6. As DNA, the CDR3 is TGTGCCAGCAGGGGGGACAGAGAAACAGATACGCAGTATTTT. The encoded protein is CASRGDRETDTQYF.

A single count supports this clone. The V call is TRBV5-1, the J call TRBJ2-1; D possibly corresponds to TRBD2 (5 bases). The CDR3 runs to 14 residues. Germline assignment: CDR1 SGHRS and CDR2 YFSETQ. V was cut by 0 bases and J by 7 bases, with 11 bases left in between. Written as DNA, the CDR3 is TGCGCCAGCAGCTTGGGAGATGGCGGGAATGAGCAGTTCTTC. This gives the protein CASSLGDGGNEQFF.

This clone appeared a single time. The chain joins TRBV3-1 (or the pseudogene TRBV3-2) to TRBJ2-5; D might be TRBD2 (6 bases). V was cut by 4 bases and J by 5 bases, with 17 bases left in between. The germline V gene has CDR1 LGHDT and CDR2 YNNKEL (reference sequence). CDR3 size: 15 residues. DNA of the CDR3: TGTGCCAGCAGCCGCGGGAACAGCGCAGGGGAGACCCAGTACTTC. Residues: CASSRGNSAGETQYF.

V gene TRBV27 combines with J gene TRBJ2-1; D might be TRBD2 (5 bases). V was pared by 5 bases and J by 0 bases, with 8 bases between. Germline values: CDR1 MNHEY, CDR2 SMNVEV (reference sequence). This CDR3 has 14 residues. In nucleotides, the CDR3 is TGTGCCAGCAGTCCTGGAGGCTCCTACAATGAGCAGTTCTTC. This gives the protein CASSPGGSYNEQFF.